This record looks at one TCR beta chain sequence and its context. The data are from a study of blood T cell repertoires in COVID-19. Study in general: PBMCs, B-cell-depleted T cells, or T cells were the source of the cDNA or gDNA that made up the material.

Membership in each cohort depended on participant-reported clinical history. In the authors' workflow: The assay estimated nucleated cells by amplifying reference gene primers. The assay was immunoSEQ multiplex PCR, and TCRdb's table has in-frame clones only and misses some. That table furnishes V, J and clone size, whereas the DNA furnished D and trimming. The sample lists approximately 300,000 clones, 86% seen once, with roughly 4.5% in the top ten. The length of the CDR3 is 12 residues. V was cut by 5 bases and J by 3 bases, with 10 bases left in between. Per germline, CDR1 GTSNPN and CDR2 SVGIG (reference sequence).

Specimen: PBMCs or T cells enriched from blood (not recorded which). The chain is built from TRBV30 and TRBJ1-1; D gene unclear. The sequence was collected from a man aged 25-45 years who had recovered from COVID-19. The CDR3 bases are TGTGCCTGGTCTCTGGCTGACACTGAAGCTTTCTTT. Translation: CAWSLADTEAFF.